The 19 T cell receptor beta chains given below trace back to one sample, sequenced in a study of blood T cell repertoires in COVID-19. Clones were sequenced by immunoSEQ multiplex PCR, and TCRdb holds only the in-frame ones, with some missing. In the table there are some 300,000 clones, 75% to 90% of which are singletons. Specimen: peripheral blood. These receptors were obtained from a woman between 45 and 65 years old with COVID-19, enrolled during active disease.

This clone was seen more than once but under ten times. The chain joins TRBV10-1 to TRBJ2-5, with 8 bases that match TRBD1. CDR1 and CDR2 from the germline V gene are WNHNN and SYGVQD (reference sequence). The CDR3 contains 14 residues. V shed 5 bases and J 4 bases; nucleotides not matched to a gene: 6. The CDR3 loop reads CASSTGGSRETQYF. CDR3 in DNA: TGCGCCAGCAGTACAGGGGGTTCGCGAGAGACCCAGTACTTC.

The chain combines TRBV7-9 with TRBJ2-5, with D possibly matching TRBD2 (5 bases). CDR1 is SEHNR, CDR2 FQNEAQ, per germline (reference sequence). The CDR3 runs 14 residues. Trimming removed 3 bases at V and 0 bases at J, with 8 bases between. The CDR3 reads CASSFGENQETQYF. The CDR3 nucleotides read TGTGCCAGCAGCTTCGGGGAGAACCAAGAGACCCAGTACTTC.

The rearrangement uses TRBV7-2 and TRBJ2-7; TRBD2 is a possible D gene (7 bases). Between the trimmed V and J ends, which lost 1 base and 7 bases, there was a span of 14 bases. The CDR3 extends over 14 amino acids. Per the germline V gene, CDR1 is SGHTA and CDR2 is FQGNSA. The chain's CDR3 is CASSLGAGAREQYF. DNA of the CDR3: TGTGCCAGCAGCTTAGGGGCGGGGGCGCGAGAGCAGTACTTC.

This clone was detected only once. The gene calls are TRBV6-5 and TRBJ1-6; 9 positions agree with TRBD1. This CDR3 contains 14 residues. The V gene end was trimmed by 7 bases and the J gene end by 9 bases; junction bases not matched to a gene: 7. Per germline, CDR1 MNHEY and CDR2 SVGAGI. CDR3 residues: CASTWDRASSPLHF. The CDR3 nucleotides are TGTGCCAGCACCTGGGACAGGGCGTCTTCACCCCTCCACTTT.

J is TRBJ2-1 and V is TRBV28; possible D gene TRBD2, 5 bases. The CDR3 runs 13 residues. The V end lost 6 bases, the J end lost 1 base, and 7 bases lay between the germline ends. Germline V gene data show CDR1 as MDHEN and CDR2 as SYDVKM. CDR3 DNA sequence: TGTGCCAGCAGAGGACTTTCCTACAATGAGCAGTTCTTC. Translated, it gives CASRGLSYNEQFF.

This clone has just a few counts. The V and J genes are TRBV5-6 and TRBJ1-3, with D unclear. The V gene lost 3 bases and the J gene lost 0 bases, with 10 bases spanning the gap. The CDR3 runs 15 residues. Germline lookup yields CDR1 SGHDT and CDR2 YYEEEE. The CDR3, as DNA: TGTGCCAGCAGCTCCTTACAGAGCTCTGGAAACACCATATATTTT. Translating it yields CASSSLQSSGNTIYF.

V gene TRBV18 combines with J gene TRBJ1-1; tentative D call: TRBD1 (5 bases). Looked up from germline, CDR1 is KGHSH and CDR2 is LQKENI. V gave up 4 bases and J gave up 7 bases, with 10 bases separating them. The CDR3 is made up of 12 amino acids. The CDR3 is CASSLLTGEAFF. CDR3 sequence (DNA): TGTGCCAGCTCACTTCTTACAGGTGAAGCTTTCTTT.

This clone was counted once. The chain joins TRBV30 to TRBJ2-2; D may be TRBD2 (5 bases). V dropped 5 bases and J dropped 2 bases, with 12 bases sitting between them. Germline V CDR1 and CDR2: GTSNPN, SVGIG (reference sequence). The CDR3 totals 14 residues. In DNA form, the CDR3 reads TGTGCCTGGGGTTCGTGGACTAACACCGGGGAGCTGTTTTTT. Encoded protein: CAWGSWTNTGELFF.

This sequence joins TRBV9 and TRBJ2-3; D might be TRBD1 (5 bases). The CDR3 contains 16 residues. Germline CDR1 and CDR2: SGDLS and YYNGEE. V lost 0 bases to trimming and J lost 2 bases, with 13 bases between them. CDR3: CASSVGWGTNTDTQYF. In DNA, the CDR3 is TGTGCCAGCAGCGTAGGGTGGGGCACCAACACAGATACGCAGTATTTT.

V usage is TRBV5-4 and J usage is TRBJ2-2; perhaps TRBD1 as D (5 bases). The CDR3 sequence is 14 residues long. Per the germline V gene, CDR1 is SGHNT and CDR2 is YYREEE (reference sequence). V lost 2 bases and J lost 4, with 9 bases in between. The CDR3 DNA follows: TGTGCCAGCAGCTTAAGACAGTTCACCGGGGAGCTGTTTTTT. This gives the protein CASSLRQFTGELFF.

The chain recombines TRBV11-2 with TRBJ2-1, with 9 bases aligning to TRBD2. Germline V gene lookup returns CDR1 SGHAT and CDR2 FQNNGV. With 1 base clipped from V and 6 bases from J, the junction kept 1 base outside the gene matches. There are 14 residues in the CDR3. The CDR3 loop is CASSLASGINEQFF. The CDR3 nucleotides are TGTGCCAGCAGCTTAGCTAGCGGGATCAATGAGCAGTTCTTC.

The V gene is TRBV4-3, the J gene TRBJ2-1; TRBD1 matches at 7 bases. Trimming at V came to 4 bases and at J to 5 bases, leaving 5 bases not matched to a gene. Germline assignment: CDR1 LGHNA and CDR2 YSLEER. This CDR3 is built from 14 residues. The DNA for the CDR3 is TGCGCCAGCAGCCCCGCAGGGGGAGACAATGAGCAGTTCTTC. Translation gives CASSPAGGDNEQFF.

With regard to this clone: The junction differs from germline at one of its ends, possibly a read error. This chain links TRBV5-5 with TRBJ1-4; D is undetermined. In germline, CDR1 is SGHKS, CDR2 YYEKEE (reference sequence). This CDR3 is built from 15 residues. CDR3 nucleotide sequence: TGTGCCACCAGCTTTGGGCCCGCGGGGAATGAAAAACTGTTTTTT. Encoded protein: CATSFGPAGNEKLFF.

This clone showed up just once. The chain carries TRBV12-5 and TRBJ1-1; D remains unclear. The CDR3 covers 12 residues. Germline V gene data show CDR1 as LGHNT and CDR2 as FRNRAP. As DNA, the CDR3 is TGTGCGGCCCGGGATGAATACACTGAAGCTTTCTTT. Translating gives CAARDEYTEAFF. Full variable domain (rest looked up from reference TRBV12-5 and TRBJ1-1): DARVTQTPRHKVTEMGQEVTMRCQPILGHNTVFWYRQTMMQGLELLAYFRNRAPLDDSGMPKDRFSAEMPDATLATLKIQPSEPRDSAVYFCAARDEYTEAFFGQGTRLTVV.

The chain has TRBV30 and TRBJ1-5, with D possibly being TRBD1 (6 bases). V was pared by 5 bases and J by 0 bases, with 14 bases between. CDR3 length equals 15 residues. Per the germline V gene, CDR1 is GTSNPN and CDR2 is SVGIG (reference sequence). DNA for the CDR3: TGTGCCTGGGGACAGACGGAGTATAGCAATCAGCCCCAGCATTTT. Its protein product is CAWGQTEYSNQPQHF.

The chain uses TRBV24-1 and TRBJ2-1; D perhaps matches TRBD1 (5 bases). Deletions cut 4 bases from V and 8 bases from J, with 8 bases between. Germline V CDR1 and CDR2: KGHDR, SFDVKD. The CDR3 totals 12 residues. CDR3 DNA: TGTGCCACCAGTGAACAGGCTGATGAGCAGTTCTTC. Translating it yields CATSEQADEQFF.

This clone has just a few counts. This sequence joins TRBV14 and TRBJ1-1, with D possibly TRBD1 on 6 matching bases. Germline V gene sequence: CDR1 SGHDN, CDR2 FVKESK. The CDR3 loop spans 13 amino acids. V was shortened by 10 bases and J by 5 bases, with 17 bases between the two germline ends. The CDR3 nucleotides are TGTGCCACCAGACGGGGGGCGCTTACTGAAGCTTTCTTT. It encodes CATRRGALTEAFF.

CDR3 bases: TGTGCCAGCTCACCGTCTATAGGAGAGTATGGCTACACCTTC. Translated: CASSPSIGEYGYTF. The chain uses TRBV18 and TRBJ1-2; D not certain. This CDR3 is built from 14 residues. The germline gives CDR1 KGHSH, CDR2 LQKENI. Trimming removed 3 bases from V and 5 bases from J, with 13 bases in between. Using reference TRBV18 and TRBJ1-2 for the parts outside the CDR3, the full variable domain is NAGVMQNPRHLVRRRGQEARLRCSPMKGHSHVYWYRQLPEEGLKFMVYLQKENIIDESGMPKERFSAEFPKEGPSILRIQQVVRGDSAAYFCASSPSIGEYGYTFGSGTRLTVV.

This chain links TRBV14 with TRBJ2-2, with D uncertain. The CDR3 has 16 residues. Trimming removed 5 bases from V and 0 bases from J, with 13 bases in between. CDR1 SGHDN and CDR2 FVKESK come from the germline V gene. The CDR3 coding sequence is TGTGCCAGCAGCGCCCAGGCGTTCTCGAACACCGGGGAGCTGTTTTTT. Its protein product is CASSAQAFSNTGELFF. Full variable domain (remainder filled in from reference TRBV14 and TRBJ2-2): EAGVTQFPSHSVIEKGQTVTLRCDPISGHDNLYWYRRVMGKEIKFLLHFVKESKQDESGMPNNRFLAERTGGTYSTLKVQPAELEDSGVYFCASSAQAFSNTGELFFGEGSRLTVL.